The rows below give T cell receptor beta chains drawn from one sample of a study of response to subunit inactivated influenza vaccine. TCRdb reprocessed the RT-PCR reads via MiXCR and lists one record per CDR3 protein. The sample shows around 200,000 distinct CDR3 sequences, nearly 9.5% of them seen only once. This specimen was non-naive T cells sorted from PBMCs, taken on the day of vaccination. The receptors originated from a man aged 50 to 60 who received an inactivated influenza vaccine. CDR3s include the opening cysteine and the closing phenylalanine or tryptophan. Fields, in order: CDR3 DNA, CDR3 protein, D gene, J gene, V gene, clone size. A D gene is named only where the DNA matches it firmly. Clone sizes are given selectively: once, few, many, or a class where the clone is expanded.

TGTGCCAGCAGCCTCGGGAGTTTCGGTGAAGCTTTCTTT | CASSLGSFGEAFF | NA | TRBJ1-1 | TRBV3-1 | many
TGTGCCAGCAGCCAAAGGGGAGAAGAGACCCAGTACTTC | CASSQRGEETQYF | NA | TRBJ2-5 | TRBV3-1 | few
TGCAGCGTTGAGAAACTAGCGGGAGGGATAACAGATACGCAGTATTTT | CSVEKLAGGITDTQYF | TRBD2 | TRBJ2-3 | TRBV29-1 | few
TGTGCCAGCAGCTCGCGAGAGATTAACGACAATGAGCAGTTCTTC | CASSSREINDNEQFF | NA | TRBJ2-1 | TRBV7-6 | NA
TGCAGTGCTCTCAGCTCTAAGACAGGGGGCGTCTCCTACGAGCAGTACTTC | CSALSSKTGGVSYEQYF | TRBD1 | TRBJ2-7 | TRBV20-1 | few
TGTGCCAGCAGAACCGGGACTAGCGGGAGGGCCTCCTACGAGCAGTACTTC | CASRTGTSGRASYEQYF | TRBD2 | TRBJ2-7 | TRBV28 | NA
TGTGCCAGCAGTGAATTCGCAGGGGGCACAGATACGCAGTATTTT | CASSEFAGGTDTQYF | NA | TRBJ2-3 | TRBV25-1 | few
TGTGCCAGCAGCCAAGAAAGAGGGGCTAGCGGGAGGGCCGGTGAGCAGTACTTC | CASSQERGASGRAGEQYF | TRBD2 | TRBJ2-7 | TRBV4-2 | few
TGCAGTGCTAGAGATTTCCGTCTTGGTACCTACAATGAGCAGTTCTTC | CSARDFRLGTYNEQFF | NA | TRBJ2-1 | TRBV20-1 | NA
TGTGCCAGCTCTTGGGGGTGGGGAGAGACCCAGTACTTC | CASSWGWGETQYF | NA | TRBJ2-5 | TRBV5-5 | many
TGTGCCAGCTCACTCGTTGGGAGAGGGGGCGCGGGAAATGAGCAGTTCTTC | CASSLVGRGGAGNEQFF | NA | TRBJ2-1 | TRBV18 | few
TGTGCCAGCAGCCAAGATTTGGTCAGAAAGTACGAGCAGTACTTC | CASSQDLVRKYEQYF | NA | TRBJ2-7 | TRBV4-2 | many
TGCAGTGCGGGTCTAGCGGGGGGGCCCCGTGAGCAGTACTTC | CSAGLAGGPREQYF | TRBD2 | TRBJ2-7 | TRBV20-1 | few
TGTGCCAGCACCATGGGGGGTAGCGTCGAGACCCAGTACTTC | CASTMGGSVETQYF | NA | TRBJ2-5 | TRBV7-8 | few
TGCAGTGCTAGCCGGGCCAGGGGGGCTTATAATTCACCCCTCCACTTT | CSASRARGAYNSPLHF | TRBD1 | TRBJ1-6 | TRBV20-1 | NA
TGCAGCACCAGACAGGACACAGATACGCAGTATTTT | CSTRQDTDTQYF | NA | TRBJ2-3 | TRBV29-1 | NA
TGTGCCAGCAGCTTAGCAGGGGTTCCCGAGCAGTACTTC | CASSLAGVPEQYF | NA | TRBJ2-7 | TRBV7-2 | many
TGTGCCAGCAGCTTAGGTTTCCTGGCGGGGACCTACGAGCAGTACTTC | CASSLGFLAGTYEQYF | NA | TRBJ2-7 | TRBV11-2 | many
TGTGCCACCAGTGCGTCCCGGCTAGCCACAGATACGCAGTATTTT | CATSASRLATDTQYF | NA | TRBJ2-3 | TRBV24-1 | many
TGTGCCAGCAGTTTGGAAGGTGGAGGATCCTACGAGCAGTACTTC | CASSLEGGGSYEQYF | NA | TRBJ2-7 | TRBV12-3/TRBV12-4 | many
TGCAGTGCAACCCGCCTAGAGTCCTGGGAGACCCAGTACTTC | CSATRLESWETQYF | NA | TRBJ2-5 | TRBV20-1 | few
TGTGCCAGCAGGAGGAGGACAGCGAACACCGGGGAGCTGTTTTTT | CASRRRTANTGELFF | NA | TRBJ2-2 | TRBV12-3/TRBV12-4 | NA
TGTGCCAGCAGTCCCCCCGGGCGGGGCTACACCTTC | CASSPPGRGYTF | NA | TRBJ1-2 | TRBV28 | few
TGCAGTGCTAGAGGCCGAAAAGCGGGAAAGGGGACAGATACGCAGTATTTT | CSARGRKAGKGTDTQYF | TRBD2 | TRBJ2-3 | TRBV20-1 | many
TGCAGCGTTGAACCAAGGGGTATAATCGGGAGGGCCCCCGAGACCCAGTACTTC | CSVEPRGIIGRAPETQYF | TRBD2 | TRBJ2-5 | TRBV29-1 | few
TGTGCCAGCAGCCCCCGACAGGGGCAAGACGAGCAGTACTTC | CASSPRQGQDEQYF | TRBD1 | TRBJ2-7 | TRBV7-2 | NA
TGTGCCAGCAGTTCGACGGGGAGATCCTATGGCTACACCTTC | CASSSTGRSYGYTF | NA | TRBJ1-2 | TRBV7-9 | few
TGTGCCAGCAGGGAGAGACAGGGGGCGTTAAGTGCGACCGGGGAGCTGTTTTTT | CASRERQGALSATGELFF | TRBD1 | TRBJ2-2 | TRBV6-2/TRBV6-3 | NA
TGCGCCAGCAGCTTGGTGACAGGGGGCGCGTCTGGGGCCAACGTCCTGACTTTC | CASSLVTGGASGANVLTF | TRBD1 | TRBJ2-6 | TRBV5-1 | few
TGTGCCAGTAGTGTCGGACAGCCGAACACTGAAGCTTTCTTT | CASSVGQPNTEAFF | NA | TRBJ1-1 | TRBV19 | NA
TGCGCCAGCAGCTTGGTACAGGGTGGGGGCAATGAGCAGTTCTTC | CASSLVQGGGNEQFF | NA | TRBJ2-1 | TRBV5-1 | many
TGTGCCAGCACCCGGACAGGGGGCTCGACCGGGGAGCTGTTTTTT | CASTRTGGSTGELFF | TRBD1 | TRBJ2-2 | TRBV12-3/TRBV12-4 | few